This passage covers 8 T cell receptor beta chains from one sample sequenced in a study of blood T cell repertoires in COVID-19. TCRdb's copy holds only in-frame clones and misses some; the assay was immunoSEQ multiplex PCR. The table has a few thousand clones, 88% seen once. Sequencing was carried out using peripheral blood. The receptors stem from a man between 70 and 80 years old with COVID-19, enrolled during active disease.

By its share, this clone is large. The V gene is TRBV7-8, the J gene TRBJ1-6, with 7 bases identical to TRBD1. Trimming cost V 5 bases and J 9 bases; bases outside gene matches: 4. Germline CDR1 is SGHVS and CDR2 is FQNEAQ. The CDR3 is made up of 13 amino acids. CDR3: CASSAGQSSPLHF. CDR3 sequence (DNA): TGTGCCAGCAGCGCGGGACAGTCTTCACCCCTCCACTTT.

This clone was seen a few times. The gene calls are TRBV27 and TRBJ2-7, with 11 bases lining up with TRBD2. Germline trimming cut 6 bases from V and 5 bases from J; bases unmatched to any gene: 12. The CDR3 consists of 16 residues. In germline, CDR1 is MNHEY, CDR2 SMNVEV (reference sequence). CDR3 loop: CASRALAGANRNEQYF. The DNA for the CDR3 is TGTGCCAGCAGGGCACTAGCGGGGGCCAACAGGAACGAGCAGTACTTC.

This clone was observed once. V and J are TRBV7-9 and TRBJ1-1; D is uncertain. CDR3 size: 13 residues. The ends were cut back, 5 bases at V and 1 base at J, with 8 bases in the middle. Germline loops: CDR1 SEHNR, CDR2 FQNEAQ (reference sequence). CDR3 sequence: CASSKDTNTEAFF. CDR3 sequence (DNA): TGTGCCAGCAGCAAAGACACGAACACTGAAGCTTTCTTT.

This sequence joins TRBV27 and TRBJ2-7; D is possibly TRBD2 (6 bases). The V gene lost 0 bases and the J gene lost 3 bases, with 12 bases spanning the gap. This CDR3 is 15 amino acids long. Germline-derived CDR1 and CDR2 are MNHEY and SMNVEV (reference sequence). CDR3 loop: CASSLSGRGIYEQYF. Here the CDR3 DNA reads TGTGCCAGCAGTTTATCCGGACGGGGGATCTACGAGCAGTACTTC.

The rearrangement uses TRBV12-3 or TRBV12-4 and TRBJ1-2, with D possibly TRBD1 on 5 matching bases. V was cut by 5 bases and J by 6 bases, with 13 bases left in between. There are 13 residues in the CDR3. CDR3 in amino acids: CASSLDRLNGYTF. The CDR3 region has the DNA TGTGCCAGCAGTCTCGACAGACTTAATGGCTACACCTTC.

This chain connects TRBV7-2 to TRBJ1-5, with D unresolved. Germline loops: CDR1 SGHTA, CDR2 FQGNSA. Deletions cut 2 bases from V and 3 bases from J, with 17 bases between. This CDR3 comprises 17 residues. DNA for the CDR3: TGTGCCAGCAGCTTATTAGGGAGGGCAAGTGACAATCAGCCCCAGCATTTT. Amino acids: CASSLLGRASDNQPQHF.

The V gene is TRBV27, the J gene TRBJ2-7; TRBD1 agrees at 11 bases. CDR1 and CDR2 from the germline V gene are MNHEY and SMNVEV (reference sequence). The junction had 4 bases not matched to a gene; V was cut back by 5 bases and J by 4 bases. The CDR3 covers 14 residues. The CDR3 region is CASSPGTGGYEQYF. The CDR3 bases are TGTGCCAGCAGTCCCGGGACAGGGGGTTACGAGCAGTACTTC.

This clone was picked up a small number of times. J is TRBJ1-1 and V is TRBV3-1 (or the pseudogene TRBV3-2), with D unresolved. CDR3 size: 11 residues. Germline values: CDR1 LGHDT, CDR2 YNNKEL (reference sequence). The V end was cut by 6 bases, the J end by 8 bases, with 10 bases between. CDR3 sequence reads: CASRGGAEAFF. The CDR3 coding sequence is TGTGCCAGCAGAGGCGGTGCGGAAGCTTTCTTT.